The clone carrying this T cell receptor (beta chain) was counted a few times. These data are taken from a study of blood T cell repertoires in COVID-19. Turning to the study itself: Samples of COVID-19 (acute and convalescent) were obtained from the United States, Italy and Spain. T cells, B-cell-depleted T cells, or PBMCs supplied cDNA or gDNA.

The CDR3 runs to 13 residues. CDR1 and CDR2 (germline): SNHLY, FYNNEI. V was pared by 8 bases and J by 10 bases, with 20 bases between. In the original workflow: Cell counts per sample came from amplifying reference gene primers. The protocol was immunoSEQ multiplex PCR, while the TCRdb copy is restricted to in-frame clones and leaves out a portion. D and trimming were read from the DNA, whereas the V and J calls and clone size are those reported in that table. The sample carries about 76,000 clones, roughly 89% recorded once. The J gene is TRBJ1-1, the V gene TRBV2, with D unresolved. The TCR sequence derives from a man aged 25-40 years with acute or convalescent COVID-19. Sequences were obtained from peripheral blood. In DNA form, the CDR3 reads TGTGCCAGCCGCGGAGGGCCGTTTATGGTAGCTTTCTTT. Translated, it gives CASRGGPFMVAFF.